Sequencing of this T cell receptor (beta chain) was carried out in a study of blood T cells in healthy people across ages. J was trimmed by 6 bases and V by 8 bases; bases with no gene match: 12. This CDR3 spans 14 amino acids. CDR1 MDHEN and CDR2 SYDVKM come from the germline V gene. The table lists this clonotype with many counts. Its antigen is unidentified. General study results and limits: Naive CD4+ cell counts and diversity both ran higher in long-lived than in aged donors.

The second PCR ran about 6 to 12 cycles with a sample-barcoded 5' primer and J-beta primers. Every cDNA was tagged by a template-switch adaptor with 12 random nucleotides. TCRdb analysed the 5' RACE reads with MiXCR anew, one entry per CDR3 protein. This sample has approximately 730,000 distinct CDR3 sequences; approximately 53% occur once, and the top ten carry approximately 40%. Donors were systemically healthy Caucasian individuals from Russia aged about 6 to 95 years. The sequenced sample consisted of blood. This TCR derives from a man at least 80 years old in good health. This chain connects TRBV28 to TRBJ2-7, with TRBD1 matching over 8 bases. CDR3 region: CASGRTGWLREQYF. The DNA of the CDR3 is TGTGCCAGCGGTAGGACAGGGTGGTTGCGCGAGCAGTACTTC.